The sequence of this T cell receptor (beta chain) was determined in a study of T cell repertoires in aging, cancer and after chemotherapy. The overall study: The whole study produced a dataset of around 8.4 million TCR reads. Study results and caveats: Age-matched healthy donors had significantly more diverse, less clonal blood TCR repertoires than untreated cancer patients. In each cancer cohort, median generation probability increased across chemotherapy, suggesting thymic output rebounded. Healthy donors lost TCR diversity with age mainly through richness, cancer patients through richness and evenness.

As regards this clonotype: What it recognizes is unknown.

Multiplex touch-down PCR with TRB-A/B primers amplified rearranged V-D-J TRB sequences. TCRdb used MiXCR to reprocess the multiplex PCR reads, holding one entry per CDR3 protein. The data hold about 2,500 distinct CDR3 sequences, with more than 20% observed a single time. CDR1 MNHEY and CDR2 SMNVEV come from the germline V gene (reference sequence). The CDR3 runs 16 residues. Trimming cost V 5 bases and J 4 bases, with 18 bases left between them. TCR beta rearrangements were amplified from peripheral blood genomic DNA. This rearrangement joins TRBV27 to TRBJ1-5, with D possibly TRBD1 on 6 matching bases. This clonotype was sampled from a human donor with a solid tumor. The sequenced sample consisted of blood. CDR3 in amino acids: CASSPAAGRGNQPQHF. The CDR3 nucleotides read TGTGCCAGCAGTCCCGCCGCCGGGAGGGGGAATCAGCCCCAGCATTTT.